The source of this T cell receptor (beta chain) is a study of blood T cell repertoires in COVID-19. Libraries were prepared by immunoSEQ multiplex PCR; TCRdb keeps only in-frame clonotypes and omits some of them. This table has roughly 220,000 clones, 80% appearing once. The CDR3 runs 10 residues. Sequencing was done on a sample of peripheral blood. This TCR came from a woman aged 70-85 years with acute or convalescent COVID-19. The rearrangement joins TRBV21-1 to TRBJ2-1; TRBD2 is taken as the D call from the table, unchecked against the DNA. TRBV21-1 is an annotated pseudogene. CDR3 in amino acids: CASVANEQFF. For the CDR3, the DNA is TGTGCCAGCGTAGCCAATGAGCAGTTCTTC.